This record concerns one T cell receptor (beta chain) sequence. Other nucleotide sequences in the sample specify the same CDR3. This record comes from a study of blood T cell repertoires in COVID-19. Trimming left V 3 bases short and J 1 base short, with 7 bases between. The CDR3 consists of 15 residues. Germline V gene sequence: CDR1 LNHDA, CDR2 SQIVND (reference sequence). Donors in Cohort 3 counted as recovered after two negative PCRs, clearance, or symptom resolution. TCRdb keeps only in-frame clones here, not all; method: immunoSEQ multiplex PCR. The sample carries about 500,000 clones, about 90% recorded once.

Sample: PBMCs or T cells enriched from blood (not recorded which). This clonotype originated in a woman under 30 who had recovered from COVID-19. The V call is TRBV19, the J call TRBJ2-6, with TRBD2 as a possible D gene (5 bases). The CDR3 here is CASSIGDSGANVLTF. The DNA for the CDR3 is TGTGCCAGTAGTATCGGGGATTCTGGGGCCAACGTCCTGACTTTC.